A single sample gave rise to the 32 T cell receptor beta chains below, sequenced in a study of identical twins. Each CDR3 protein is one row after TCRdb ran MiXCR on the 5' RACE reads. The table includes 650,000 to 800,000 distinct CDR3 sequences, about 9.4% detected once. Another study also made use of these data, one on yellow fever vaccine responses in identical twins.

Sequenced input: PBMCs. The receptors derive from a young woman in good health.

This rearrangement joins TRBV7-8 to TRBJ2-4; TRBD1 matches 8 bases. V lost 5 bases, J lost 1 base, and 13 bases stayed unmatched. The V gene's germline CDR1 is SGHVS and CDR2 FQNEAQ. The CDR3 consists of 18 residues. CDR3 DNA: TGTGCCAGCAGCCTAGGACAGGGCTGGGCGGGCGCCAAAAACATTCAGTACTTC. Its translation: CASSLGQGWAGAKNIQYF.

This clonotype was detected many times. V usage is TRBV5-1 and J usage is TRBJ1-1; no reliable D call. V lost 0 bases and J lost 4, with 13 bases in between. The CDR3 contains 15 residues. Germline assignment: CDR1 SGHRS and CDR2 YFSETQ. The DNA for the CDR3 is TGCGCCAGCAGCTTGGGGAGGGAGAGGAGCACTGAAGCTTTCTTT. Translating it yields CASSLGRERSTEAFF.

The chain combines TRBV28 with TRBJ2-1; 8 positions match TRBD2. CDR1 is MDHEN, CDR2 SYDVKM, per germline. This CDR3 spans 15 amino acids. After removal of 5 bases from V and 3 bases from J, the junction contained 6 bases not matched to a gene. This chain's CDR3 is CASSTERERYNEQFF. In DNA, the CDR3 is TGTGCCAGCAGTACGGAGCGGGAGCGCTACAATGAGCAGTTCTTC.

The chain combines TRBV19 with TRBJ2-1; 12 bases line up with TRBD1. Germline CDR1 reads LNHDA; CDR2 reads SQIVND (reference sequence). The length of the CDR3 is 14 residues. V gave up 7 bases and J gave up 8 bases; unmatched junction bases: 6. The CDR3 DNA reads TGTGCCAGTACCGACGGGACAGGGGGCTATGAGCAGTTCTTC. The encoded protein is CASTDGTGGYEQFF.

In this sample, this clonotype turned up a few times. This chain connects TRBV9 to TRBJ2-5; 11 bases are shared with TRBD2. Germline V lookup: CDR1 SGDLS, CDR2 YYNGEE. CDR3 length: 16 amino acids. The ends lost 1 base at V and 1 base at J; junction bases unmatched: 3. CDR3 protein: CASSVHTSGSQETQYF. The CDR3 DNA is TGTGCCAGCAGCGTACATACTAGCGGGAGCCAAGAGACCCAGTACTTC.

The chain carries TRBV24-1 and TRBJ2-2; 7 nucleotides match TRBD1. The germline gives CDR1 KGHDR, CDR2 SFDVKD. V shed 3 bases, J shed 6 bases, and the junction held 9 bases outside the gene matches. The CDR3 has 16 amino acids. The DNA for the CDR3 is TGTGCCACCAGTGATCAGACAGGGCCTTTCTCCGGGGAGCTGTTTTTT. This sequence encodes CATSDQTGPFSGELFF.

The chain couples TRBV4-1 to TRBJ2-5; the match to TRBD1 covers 10 bases. The V gene end was trimmed by 3 bases and the J gene end by 4 bases; junction bases not matched to a gene: 5. The germline CDR1 and CDR2 sequences are MGHRA and YSYEKL. CDR3 length equals 15 residues. In nucleotides, the CDR3 is TGCGCCAGCAGCCAGGACAGGGGGGGTGGAGAGACCCAGTACTTC. It codes for CASSQDRGGGETQYF.

This clonotype turned up a few times. This chain links TRBV6-1 with TRBJ1-2; D not resolved. Germline V gives CDR1 MNHNS, CDR2 SASEGT. Trimming cost V 6 bases and J 4 bases, with 18 bases left between them. This CDR3 spans 15 amino acids. The CDR3 region has the DNA TGTGCCAGCAGCACATACGAGGACGGGTCCTATGGCTACACCTTC. It translates to CASSTYEDGSYGYTF.

This chain joins TRBV28 and TRBJ1-5; D ambiguous. This CDR3 is built from 15 residues. From germline, CDR1 is MDHEN and CDR2 SYDVKM. V shed 3 bases and J shed 3 bases, with 12 bases lying between them. CDR3 in amino acids: CASSFVGLANQPQHF. CDR3 bases: TGTGCCAGCAGTTTTGTAGGGTTGGCCAATCAGCCCCAGCATTTT. Together with reference TRBV28 and TRBJ1-5, the CDR3 gives the full variable domain: DVKVTQSSRYLVKRTGEKVFLECVQDMDHENMFWYRQDPGLGLRLIYFSYDVKMKEKGDIPEGYSVSREKKERFSLILESASTNQTSMYLCASSFVGLANQPQHFGDGTRLSIL.

This clonotype was detected many times. The V and J genes are TRBV12-3 or TRBV12-4 and TRBJ2-2; D is possibly TRBD1 or TRBD2 (5 bases each). V was pared by 5 bases and J by 0 bases, with 19 bases between. The CDR3 has 18 residues. CDR3 loop: CASSPGTRRGSNTGELFF. The CDR3 nucleotides are TGTGCCAGCAGTCCAGGCACCCGACGGGGCTCGAACACCGGGGAGCTGTTTTTT.

This clonotype has more than one count but fewer than ten. The rearrangement joins TRBV7-8 to TRBJ2-7, with a weak D call TRBD2 (6 bases). Trimming shortened V by 6 bases and J by 0 bases, and 18 bases separated the two germline ends. This CDR3 is 16 amino acids long. Germline V gives CDR1 SGHVS, CDR2 FQNEAQ. The CDR3 DNA reads TGTGCCAGCAGTTTACCGGGGGACGTCAGCTCCTACGAGCAGTACTTC. The encoded protein is CASSLPGDVSSYEQYF.

This clonotype has only a few counts. J is TRBJ1-6 and V is TRBV5-1, with TRBD1 matching 9 bases. The CDR3 is 15 residues long. V lost 0 bases to trimming and J lost 9 bases; unmatched junction nucleotides: 4. Germline V lookup: CDR1 SGHRS, CDR2 YFSETQ. The CDR3 sequence is CASSLEDRGASPLHF. The CDR3 bases are TGCGCCAGCAGCTTGGAGGACAGGGGCGCTTCACCCCTCCACTTT.

The chain has TRBV25-1 and TRBJ1-2; D gene unclear. Germline CDR1 is MGHDK and CDR2 is SYGVNS. The ends were cut back, 8 bases at V and 1 base at J, with 11 bases in the middle. The CDR3 length is 13 residues. The CDR3 nucleotides read TGTGCCAGCCGGATAGACAATAACTATGGCTACACCTTC. It specifies CASRIDNNYGYTF.

The chain has TRBV6-5 and TRBJ2-5; unclear D gene. The ends were cut back, 6 bases at V and 2 bases at J, with 13 bases in the middle. This CDR3 region has 14 residues. Germline assignment: CDR1 MNHEY and CDR2 SVGAGI. The CDR3 DNA follows: TGTGCCAGCAGGTTTCTCCCTCAACAAGAGACCCAGTACTTC. Translated: CASRFLPQQETQYF.

The V and J genes are TRBV4-2 and TRBJ2-3, with 7 bases matching TRBD1. Per the germline V gene, CDR1 is LGHNA and CDR2 is YNFKEQ. V trimming: 8 bases; J trimming: 1 base; junction bases outside the gene matches: 3. The length of the CDR3 is 13 residues. In DNA, the CDR3 is TGTGCCAGCCACGGACAGGGCACAGATACGCAGTATTTT. Its translation is CASHGQGTDTQYF.

The chain carries TRBV11-1 and TRBJ2-6; 9 bases agree with TRBD1. With 4 bases clipped from V and 0 bases from J, the junction kept 10 bases outside the gene matches. Germline values: CDR1 SGHAT, CDR2 FQDESV (reference sequence). CDR3 length equals 19 residues. CDR3 nucleotide sequence: TGTGCCAGCAGCTCGAAGAACGGGACAGGGAGCTCTGGGGCCAACGTCCTGACTTTC. Protein product: CASSSKNGTGSSGANVLTF.

This clonotype was detected only a few times. The rearrangement links TRBV2 to TRBJ2-2, with D possibly being TRBD1 (7 bases). Trimming left V 4 bases short and J 4 bases short, with 13 bases between. The CDR3 has 15 amino acids. The germline CDR1 and CDR2 sequences are SNHLY and FYNNEI. The chain's CDR3 is CASSAAGGGTGELFF. The CDR3 DNA follows: TGTGCCAGCAGTGCCGCAGGGGGAGGCACCGGGGAGCTGTTTTTT.

V and J are TRBV9 and TRBJ2-1, with 7 positions matching TRBD2. Germline-derived CDR1 and CDR2 are SGDLS and YYNGEE. This CDR3 contains 16 residues. With V trimmed by 0 bases and J by 2 bases, 5 bases remained unmatched. CDR3: CASSVGAGSTYNEQFF. CDR3 bases: TGTGCCAGCAGCGTAGGAGCGGGGAGTACCTACAATGAGCAGTTCTTC.

This clonotype has more than one count but fewer than ten. The V gene is TRBV5-1, the J gene TRBJ2-2; unclear D gene. This CDR3 region has 14 residues. V was shortened by 0 bases and J by 6 bases, with 9 bases between the two germline ends. CDR1 is SGHRS, CDR2 YFSETQ, per germline. The CDR3: CASSLVAMAGELFF. CDR3 bases: TGCGCCAGCAGCTTGGTTGCGATGGCCGGGGAGCTGTTTTTT.

This clonotype has more than one count but fewer than ten. The V and J genes are TRBV7-9 and TRBJ2-1; 8 positions agree with TRBD1. V was pared by 3 bases and J by 0 bases, with 7 bases of the junction left unmatched. CDR3 length equals 17 residues. CDR1 and CDR2 (germline): SEHNR, FQNEAQ (reference sequence). CDR3 bases: TGTGCCAGCAGCTTGAGGACAGGGACCCTCTCCTACAATGAGCAGTTCTTC. It encodes CASSLRTGTLSYNEQFF.

This clonotype was seen only once. J is TRBJ2-3 and V is TRBV18, with 8 bases fitting TRBD2. Unmatched junction bases numbered 11, after V lost 2 bases and J lost 4 bases. The V gene's germline CDR1 is KGHSH and CDR2 LQKENI. This CDR3 contains 17 residues. Here the CDR3 reads CASSPTLPGGLPDTQYF. CDR3 coding DNA: TGTGCCAGCTCACCAACCCTTCCGGGGGGGCTCCCAGATACGCAGTATTTT.

The V call is TRBV7-9, the J call TRBJ2-1; TRBD2 agrees at 8 bases. The germline V gene has CDR1 SEHNR and CDR2 FQNEAQ (reference sequence). The J segment lost 10 bases and the V segment lost 2 bases, leaving 4 bases of the junction unmatched. The CDR3 extends over 13 amino acids. The CDR3 spells CASSLPAGAEQFF. DNA for the CDR3: TGTGCCAGCAGCTTACCAGCGGGGGCCGAGCAGTTCTTC.

This clonotype came up a few times. V usage is TRBV6-2 or TRBV6-3 and J usage is TRBJ2-2, with no clear D. Germline V gene lookup returns CDR1 MNHEY and CDR2 SVGEGT. Trimming took 4 bases from V and 4 from J, leaving 7 bases between them. This CDR3 has 13 amino acids. CDR3 region: CASSFIGTGELFF. DNA for the CDR3: TGTGCCAGCAGTTTTATAGGCACCGGGGAGCTGTTTTTT.

A few counts support this clonotype. The J gene is TRBJ2-1, the V gene TRBV28; D possibly corresponds to TRBD2 (5 bases). In germline, CDR1 is MDHEN, CDR2 SYDVKM. Trimming left V 3 bases short and J 7 bases short, with 10 bases between. This CDR3 is 13 amino acids long. The CDR3 loop reads CASSFGGLNEQFF. CDR3 nucleotide sequence: TGTGCCAGCAGTTTTGGCGGGTTGAATGAGCAGTTCTTC.

The table lists this clonotype with a few counts. J is TRBJ2-5 and V is TRBV28, with D perhaps TRBD2 (6 bases). V lost 3 bases, J lost 4 bases, and 12 bases lay in between. The CDR3 covers 14 residues. Germline loops: CDR1 MDHEN, CDR2 SYDVKM. CDR3 nucleotide sequence: TGTGCCAGCAGTTTCCCGGGGGTTGGAGAGACCCAGTACTTC. This gives the protein CASSFPGVGETQYF.

This clonotype showed up just a few times. J is TRBJ2-1 and V is TRBV27; D is unclear. V was pared by 4 bases and J by 7 bases, with 14 bases between. This CDR3 has 14 residues. Per the germline V gene, CDR1 is MNHEY and CDR2 is SMNVEV (reference sequence). The CDR3: CASSSRTTRNEQFF. The CDR3 bases are TGTGCCAGCAGTTCGCGAACTACGCGGAATGAGCAGTTCTTC.

This clonotype occurred many times. The CDR3 DNA sequence: TGTGCCAGCACCACCTTGGCGGACAAGAACACCGGGGAGCTGTTTTTT. Encoded protein: CASTTLADKNTGELFF. The gene calls are TRBV28 and TRBJ2-2, with D maybe TRBD1 (5 bases). V shed 7 bases and J shed 1 base, with 16 bases lying between them. Germline V gives CDR1 MDHEN, CDR2 SYDVKM. The CDR3 has 16 residues.

The chain links TRBV4-3 to TRBJ2-3, with 7 bases identical to TRBD2. The germline gives CDR1 LGHNA, CDR2 YSLEER. The CDR3 has 17 residues. J gave up 4 bases and V 0 bases, and 10 bases lay outside the gene matches. CDR3 amino acids: CASSQDRIAGWPDTQYF. The CDR3 DNA is TGCGCCAGCAGCCAAGATCGAATAGCGGGTTGGCCAGATACGCAGTATTTT.

This clonotype was observed a few times. V and J are TRBV20-1 and TRBJ2-2; 9 positions agree with TRBD2. V shed 6 bases, J shed 0 bases, and the junction held 5 bases outside the gene matches. This CDR3 region has 15 residues. Germline V gene sequence: CDR1 DFQATT, CDR2 SNEGSKA (reference sequence). The CDR3 DNA is TGCAGTGCCCCCATAGCGGGAGCGAACACCGGGGAGCTGTTTTTT. This encodes CSAPIAGANTGELFF.

In its sample, this clonotype was seen a few times. The chain is built from TRBV6-2 or TRBV6-3 and TRBJ2-7; 12 bases map to TRBD1. CDR3 length: 16 amino acids. With V trimmed by 8 bases and J by 4 bases, 12 bases remained unmatched. Germline V gives CDR1 MNHEY, CDR2 SVGEGT. The CDR3 DNA reads as TGTGCCAGCGGTCAAGGATCGGGACAGGGGGCTTACGAGCAGTACTTC. It specifies CASGQGSGQGAYEQYF.

The chain carries TRBV7-9 and TRBJ1-1; no definite D call. Trimming cost V 2 bases and J 6 bases, with 7 bases left between them. CDR3 length: 12 residues. Germline lookup yields CDR1 SEHNR and CDR2 FQNEAQ (reference sequence). CDR3 sequence (DNA): TGTGCCAGCAGCTTAATGCAGGCTGAAGCTTTCTTT. This gives the protein CASSLMQAEAFF.

The table lists this clonotype with many counts. V and J are TRBV24-1 and TRBJ2-5; possible D gene TRBD1, 6 bases. This CDR3 comprises 15 residues. V lost 4 bases and J lost 5, with 16 bases in between. Germline V gene sequence: CDR1 KGHDR, CDR2 SFDVKD. The CDR3 spells CATSDPTGPGETQYF. The CDR3 DNA reads TGTGCCACCAGTGACCCAACAGGGCCCGGGGAGACCCAGTACTTC.